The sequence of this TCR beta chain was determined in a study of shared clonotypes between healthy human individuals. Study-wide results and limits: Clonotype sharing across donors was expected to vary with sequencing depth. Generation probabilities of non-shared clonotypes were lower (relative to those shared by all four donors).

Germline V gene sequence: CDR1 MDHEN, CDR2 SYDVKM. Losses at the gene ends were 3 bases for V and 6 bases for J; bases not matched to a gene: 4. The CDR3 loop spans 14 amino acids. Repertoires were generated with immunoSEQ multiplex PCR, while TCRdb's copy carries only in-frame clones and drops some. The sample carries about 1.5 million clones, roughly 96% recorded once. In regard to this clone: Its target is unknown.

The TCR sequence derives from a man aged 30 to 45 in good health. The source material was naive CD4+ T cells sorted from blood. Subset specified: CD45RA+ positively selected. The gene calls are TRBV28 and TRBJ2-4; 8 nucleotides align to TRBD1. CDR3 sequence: CASSLQGAGNIQYF. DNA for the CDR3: TGTGCCAGCAGTTTGCAGGGGGCAGGAAACATTCAGTACTTC.